The 18 T cell receptor beta chains listed next were all sequenced from one sample in a study of blood T cell repertoires in COVID-19. TCRdb's table, derived via immunoSEQ multiplex PCR, lists solely in-frame clones and lacks some. The sample yields about 140,000 clones, approximately 80% seen once. Sequencing used PBMCs or T cells enriched from blood (not recorded which). The receptors here all came from a woman aged 18 to 35 who had been exposed to COVID-19.

This clone was recorded once. The rearrangement uses TRBV27 and TRBJ1-4; 7 nucleotides agree with TRBD1. The ends lost 3 bases at V and 7 bases at J; junction bases unmatched: 5. Per the germline V gene, CDR1 is MNHEY and CDR2 is SMNVEV (reference sequence). CDR3 length: 14 residues. The CDR3 DNA is TGTGCCAGCAGTTTCCGAGGGACAGCTGAAAAACTGTTTTTT. Its protein product is CASSFRGTAEKLFF. Based on the CDR3 plus reference TRBV27 and TRBJ1-4, the full variable domain is EAQVTQNPRYLITVTGKKLTVTCSQNMNHEYMSWYRQDPGLGLRQIYYSMNVEVTDKGDVPEGYKVSRKEKRNFPLILESPSPNQTSLYFCASSFRGTAEKLFFGSGTQLSVL.

The gene calls are TRBV7-6 and TRBJ2-5; tentative D call: TRBD2 (5 bases). Trimming stripped 0 bases from V and 2 bases from J, with 16 bases between. Per germline, CDR1 SGHVS and CDR2 FNYEAQ. CDR3 size: 17 residues. The CDR3 coding sequence is TGTGCCAGCAGCTTAGCGGTGGCGGGCAGCCCTCAAGAGACCCAGTACTTC. It yields the protein CASSLAVAGSPQETQYF.

The chain uses TRBV3-1 (or the pseudogene TRBV3-2) and TRBJ1-1, with D perhaps TRBD1 (5 bases). The V gene's germline CDR1 is LGHDT and CDR2 YNNKEL (reference sequence). The ends were cut back, 0 bases at V and 5 bases at J, with 10 bases in the middle. CDR3 length: 14 residues. The CDR3 here is CASSQEVQGTEAFF. CDR3 nucleotide sequence: TGTGCCAGCAGCCAAGAAGTGCAGGGAACTGAAGCTTTCTTT.

The chain recombines TRBV5-1 with TRBJ2-7, with D possibly matching TRBD2 (6 bases). CDR1 is SGHRS and CDR2 is YFSETQ in the germline V gene. Trimming removed 0 bases from V and 4 bases from J, with 8 bases in between. This CDR3 has 13 amino acids. CDR3 residues: CASSLGGRYEQYF. DNA of the CDR3: TGCGCCAGCAGCTTGGGGGGGAGGTACGAGCAGTACTTC. The full variable domain, rest sourced from reference TRBV5-1 and TRBJ2-7, is KAGVTQTPRYLIKTRGQQVTLSCSPISGHRSVSWYQQTPGQGLQFLFEYFSETQRNKGNFPGRFSGRQFSNSRSEMNVSTLELGDSALYLCASSLGGRYEQYFGPGTRLTVT.

This chain joins TRBV5-1 and TRBJ2-1, with 14 bases identical to TRBD2. CDR1 and CDR2 (germline): SGHRS, YFSETQ. With V trimmed by 3 bases and J by 2 bases, 4 bases remained unmatched. This CDR3 spans 17 amino acids. The CDR3: CASSWGLAGEAYNEQFF. Written as DNA, the CDR3 is TGCGCCAGCAGCTGGGGACTAGCGGGAGAGGCCTACAATGAGCAGTTCTTC.

This chain joins TRBV18 and TRBJ2-6; no clear D gene. Germline V gene lookup returns CDR1 KGHSH and CDR2 LQKENI. The CDR3 consists of 15 residues. The V end was cut by 6 bases, the J end by 0 bases, with 9 bases between. The CDR3 spells CASSGRSSGANVLTF. In DNA, the CDR3 is TGTGCCAGCTCTGGTCGGTCCTCTGGGGCCAACGTCCTGACTTTC.

The CDR3 loop reads CASSTRGEGNNSPLHF. The CDR3 DNA sequence: TGTGCCAGCAGCACCCGAGGGGAGGGGAATAATTCACCCCTCCACTTT. The rearrangement joins TRBV5-5 to TRBJ1-6, with TRBD1 as a possible D gene (5 bases). The length of the CDR3 is 16 residues. Germline CDR1 reads SGHKS; CDR2 reads YYEKEE (reference sequence). Trimming took off 4 bases at V and 5 bases at J, with 16 bases between the two ends.

This clone has just one count. The rearrangement joins TRBV18 to TRBJ2-5; weak D call: TRBD2 (6 bases). Between the trimmed V and J ends, which lost 8 bases and 1 base, there was a span of 11 bases. The CDR3 loop spans 13 amino acids. The germline gives CDR1 KGHSH, CDR2 LQKENI. The CDR3 nucleotides are TGTGCCAGCCGGGACTCTTTCCAAGAGACCCAGTACTTC. This encodes CASRDSFQETQYF.

The chain links TRBV11-2 to TRBJ2-2; 14 bases align to TRBD2. There are 18 residues in the CDR3. Germline V gene data show CDR1 as SGHAT and CDR2 as FQNNGV. Losses at the gene ends were 4 bases for V and 4 bases for J; bases not matched to a gene: 8. DNA for the CDR3: TGTGCCAGCAGCTCTAATGGACTAGCGGGAGGTTCCACCGGGGAGCTGTTTTTT. It is translated as CASSSNGLAGGSTGELFF.

The rearrangement uses TRBV11-2 and TRBJ2-7, with D possibly matching TRBD1 (5 bases). Germline-derived CDR1 and CDR2 are SGHAT and FQNNGV. Between the trimmed V and J ends, which lost 5 bases and 2 bases, there was a span of 10 bases. CDR3 size: 13 residues. This chain's CDR3 is CASSPDRAYEQYF. Here the CDR3 DNA reads TGTGCCAGCAGCCCAGACAGAGCCTACGAGCAGTACTTC.

This chain connects TRBV11-3 to TRBJ1-2; no reliable D call. CDR3 size: 16 residues. Between the trimmed V and J ends, which lost 8 bases and 3 bases, there was a span of 22 bases. Looked up from germline, CDR1 is SGHNT and CDR2 is YENEEA. CDR3 protein: CASGTGRPEEDYGYTF. In nucleotides, the CDR3 is TGTGCCAGCGGAACGGGTCGCCCCGAAGAGGACTATGGCTACACCTTC.

The genes are TRBV2 and TRBJ1-4; no reliable D call. The CDR3 is 15 amino acids. CDR1 is SNHLY, CDR2 FYNNEI, per germline. Trimming removed 7 bases from V and 0 bases from J, with 12 bases in between. CDR3 region: CASTNLFATNEKLFF. The CDR3 DNA follows: TGTGCCAGCACAAACTTGTTTGCAACTAATGAAAAACTGTTTTTT.

This clone came up a few times. The V and J genes are TRBV6-5 and TRBJ2-1; 7 nucleotides agree with TRBD1. V lost 2 bases to trimming and J lost 7 bases; unmatched junction nucleotides: 8. CDR1 and CDR2 (germline): MNHEY, SVGAGI. The CDR3 consists of 15 residues. CDR3 nucleotide sequence: TGTGCCAGCAGTTACACTGGACAGGACCATAATGAGCAGTTCTTC. Its translation: CASSYTGQDHNEQFF.

The rearrangement joins TRBV3-1 (or the pseudogene TRBV3-2) to TRBJ2-3; 7 bases line up with TRBD2. The length of the CDR3 is 17 residues. V was pared by 4 bases and J by 2 bases, with 12 bases of the junction left unmatched. Germline V gene lookup returns CDR1 LGHDT and CDR2 YNNKEL (reference sequence). The CDR3 here is CASSRDGLVPHTDTQYF. The CDR3 nucleotides are TGTGCCAGCAGCCGAGATGGACTAGTCCCTCACACAGATACGCAGTATTTT.

This clone was recorded a few times. The rearrangement links TRBV5-1 to TRBJ2-2; 11 nucleotides match TRBD2. J gave up 0 bases and V 6 bases, and 1 base lay outside the gene matches. Germline V gene lookup returns CDR1 SGHRS and CDR2 YFSETQ. This CDR3 has 15 amino acids. The CDR3 reads CASKTSGANTGELFF. The DNA for the CDR3 is TGCGCCAGCAAGACTAGCGGGGCGAACACCGGGGAGCTGTTTTTT.

This chain uses TRBV6-5 with TRBJ2-5; 8 bases agree with TRBD2. Trimming cost V 0 bases and J 4 bases; bases outside gene matches: 7. The germline CDR1 and CDR2 sequences are MNHEY and SVGAGI. This CDR3 is built from 16 residues. The DNA for the CDR3 is TGTGCCAGCAGTTACTCGGCGGGAGGTGTGCGAGAGACCCAGTACTTC. As protein: CASSYSAGGVRETQYF.

This clone was seen a handful of times. The chain joins TRBV11-3 to TRBJ2-7; 9 bases are a match to TRBD1. This CDR3 spans 14 amino acids. V gave up 5 bases and J gave up 2 bases; unmatched junction bases: 4. Germline loops: CDR1 SGHNT, CDR2 YENEEA. CDR3 in DNA: TGTGCCAGCAGCCCCCGGGACAGGGCCTACGAGCAGTACTTC. Translated, it gives CASSPRDRAYEQYF.

The V and J genes are TRBV7-6 and TRBJ2-7; a possible D gene is TRBD2 (5 bases). CDR3 length equals 13 residues. From germline, CDR1 is SGHVS and CDR2 FNYEAQ. V lost 2 bases, J lost 7 bases, and 12 bases lay in between. For the CDR3, the DNA is TGTGCCAGCAGCTTATCCCTGACGGGGGAGCAGTACTTC. Residues: CASSLSLTGEQYF.